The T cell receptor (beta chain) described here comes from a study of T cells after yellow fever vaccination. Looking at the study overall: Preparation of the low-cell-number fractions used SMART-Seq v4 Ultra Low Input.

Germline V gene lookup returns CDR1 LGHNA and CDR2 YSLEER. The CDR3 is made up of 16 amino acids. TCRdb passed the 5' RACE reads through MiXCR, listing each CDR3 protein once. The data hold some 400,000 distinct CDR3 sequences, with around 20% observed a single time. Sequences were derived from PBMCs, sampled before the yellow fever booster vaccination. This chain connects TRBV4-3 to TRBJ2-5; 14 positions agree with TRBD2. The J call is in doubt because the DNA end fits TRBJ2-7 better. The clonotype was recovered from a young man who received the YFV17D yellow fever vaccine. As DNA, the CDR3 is TGCGCCAGCAGCCAAGGGACTAGCGGGGGGCCCTACGAGCAGTACTTC. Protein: CASSQGTSGGPYEQYF.